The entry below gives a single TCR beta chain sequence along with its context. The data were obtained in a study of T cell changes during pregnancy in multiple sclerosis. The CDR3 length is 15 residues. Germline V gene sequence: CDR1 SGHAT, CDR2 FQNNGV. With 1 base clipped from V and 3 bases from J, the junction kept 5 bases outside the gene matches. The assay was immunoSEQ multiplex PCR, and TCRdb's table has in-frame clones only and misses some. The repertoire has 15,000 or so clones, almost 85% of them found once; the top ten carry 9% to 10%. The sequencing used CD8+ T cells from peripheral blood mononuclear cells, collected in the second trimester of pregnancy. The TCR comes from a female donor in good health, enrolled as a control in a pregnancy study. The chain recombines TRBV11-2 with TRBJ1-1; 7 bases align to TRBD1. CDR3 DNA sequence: TGTGCCAGCAGCTTAGGACAGGGTGAGCACACTGAAGCTTTCTTT. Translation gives CASSLGQGEHTEAFF.